This T cell receptor (beta chain) was retrieved from a study of blood T cell repertoires in COVID-19. Study context: Nucleic acid was either cDNA or gDNA, and it came from T cells, B-cell-depleted T cells, or PBMCs.

Trimming took off 8 bases at V and 4 bases at J, with 12 bases between the two ends. The CDR3 runs to 13 residues. Germline V gene lookup returns CDR1 SNHLY and CDR2 FYNNEI. There are a few counts of this clone. Some clones are missing from TCRdb's copy, which holds only in-frame ones; the method was immunoSEQ multiplex PCR. The data show about 250,000 clones, with approximately 80% seen just once and approximately 4.8% held by the top ten. The chain employs TRBV2 and TRBJ1-3; TRBD1 might be the D (5 bases). The specimen was peripheral blood. The sequence came from a woman in her seventies with acute or convalescent COVID-19. The CDR3 here is CASSRGDGNTIYF. CDR3 nucleotides: TGTGCCAGCTCCCGGGGGGACGGAAACACCATATATTTT.